These 4 T cell receptor beta chains were all obtained from the same sample, sequenced in a study of cytomegalovirus exposure and HLA in healthy donors. PCR was performed using 60 Vbeta and 13 Jbeta primers. This table comes from immunoSEQ multiplex PCR, and its TCRdb copy is limited to in-frame clones, with some not included. The sample records some 130,000 clones, almost 80% being singletons. The sequencing sample was made of PBMCs. The receptors here all came from a man aged 18 to 35 in good health and CMV-seronegative.

The V call is TRBV5-4, the J call TRBJ2-5; perhaps TRBD1 as D (6 bases). The CDR3 is made up of 15 amino acids. V lost 0 bases to trimming and J lost 3 bases, with 12 bases between them. Looked up from germline, CDR1 is SGHNT and CDR2 is YYREEE (reference sequence). The CDR3 nucleotides read TGTGCCAGCAGCTTGGGTGGGGCAGGGGAAGAGACCCAGTACTTC. It is translated as CASSLGGAGEETQYF. The whole variable domain, filled in from reference TRBV5-4 and TRBJ2-5, reads ETGVTQSPTHLIKTRGQQVTLRCSSQSGHNTVSWYQQALGQGPQFIFQYYREEENGRGNFPPRFSGLQFPNYSSELNVNALELDDSALYLCASSLGGAGEETQYFGPGTRLLVL.

The chain combines TRBV2 with TRBJ2-7, with TRBD2 matching over 9 bases. The CDR3 runs to 13 residues. The V and J ends lost 4 bases and 6 bases, in that order; junction bases with no gene match: 4. Germline CDR1 SNHLY, CDR2 FYNNEI. In DNA form, the CDR3 reads TGTGCCAGCAGTGTGGGCGGGGGGGGCGAGCAGTACTTC. Its protein is CASSVGGGGEQYF.

In its sample, this clone was seen a few times. The chain's CDR3 is CARRITSDSSYNEQFF. In DNA form, the CDR3 reads TGTGCCAGAAGAATAACTAGCGACAGCTCCTACAATGAGCAGTTCTTC. The rearrangement joins TRBV11-2 to TRBJ2-1; 7 bases match TRBD2. The CDR3 covers 16 residues. V gave up 9 bases and J gave up 0 bases; unmatched junction bases: 11. From germline, CDR1 is SGHAT and CDR2 FQNNGV. The full variable domain, in which reference TRBV11-2 and TRBJ2-1 provide the parts outside the CDR3, is EAGVAQSPRYKIIEKRQSVAFWCNPISGHATLYWYQQILGQGPKLLIQFQNNGVVDDSQLPKDRFSAERLKGVDSTLKIQPAKLEDSAVYLCARRITSDSSYNEQFFGPGTRLTVL.

J is TRBJ2-1 and V is TRBV9; D unresolved. Per germline, CDR1 SGDLS and CDR2 YYNGEE. V was clipped by 4 bases and J by 7 bases, with 21 bases between them. The CDR3 runs 16 residues. The CDR3 DNA reads TGTGCCAGCAGCCCTCTAGTGTCCCAAGCCCAGAATGAGCAGTTCTTC. It yields the protein CASSPLVSQAQNEQFF.